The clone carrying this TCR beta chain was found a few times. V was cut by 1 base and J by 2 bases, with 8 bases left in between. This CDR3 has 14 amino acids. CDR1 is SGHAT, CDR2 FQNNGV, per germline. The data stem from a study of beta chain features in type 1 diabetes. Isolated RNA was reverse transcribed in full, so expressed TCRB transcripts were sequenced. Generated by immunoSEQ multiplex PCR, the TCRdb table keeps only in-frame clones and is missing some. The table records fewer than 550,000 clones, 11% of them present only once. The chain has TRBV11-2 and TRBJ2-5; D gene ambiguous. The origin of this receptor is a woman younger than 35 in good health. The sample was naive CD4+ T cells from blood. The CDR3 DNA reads TGTGCCAGCAGCTTAGTCTCTACACAAGAGACCCAGTACTTC. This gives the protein CASSLVSTQETQYF.